This paragraph reports one TCR beta chain. The sample originates from a study of T cell responses to AZD1222 COVID-19 vaccine. The CDR3 has 14 residues. Germline values: CDR1 SGHDT, CDR2 YYEEEE. The ends were cut back, 4 bases at V and 9 bases at J, with 14 bases in the middle. Only in-frame clones appear in the TCRdb table, and some are missing; sequencing was by immunoSEQ multiplex PCR. The sample lists more than 140,000 clones, 88% occurring once. The clonotype comes from an adult in good health. The rearrangement uses TRBV5-6 and TRBJ1-6, with D perhaps TRBD1 (5 bases). The specimen comprised peripheral blood, sampled on day 0 of MenACWY control vaccination. CDR3 DNA sequence: TGTGCCAGCAGCCTTCAGTTGGGGCCTTCACCCCTCCACTTT. Translation: CASSLQLGPSPLHF.